These 15 T cell receptor beta chains were sequenced from one sample in a study of CD8 T cell repertoires and HIV-1 epitope variants. Their specific antigens are unknown. Repertoires were generated with immunoSEQ multiplex PCR, while TCRdb's copy carries only in-frame clones and drops some. This table has about 2,600 clones, approximately 70% appearing once. Sequenced input: cultured CD8+ T cells derived from PBMCs. The source of these receptors is a male donor with HIV.

This clone has just one count. The J gene is TRBJ2-3, the V gene TRBV18; the match to TRBD1 covers 10 bases. V lost 5 bases, J lost 1 base, and 3 bases stayed unmatched. Germline CDR1 and CDR2: KGHSH and LQKENI. This CDR3 is built from 15 residues. CDR3 DNA: TGTGCCAGCTCAGACAGGGGGCGGGGCACAGATACGCAGTATTTT. Residues: CASSDRGRGTDTQYF.

The chain carries TRBV5-6 and TRBJ1-1; 7 bases line up with TRBD1. The germline V gene encodes CDR1 SGHDT and CDR2 YYEEEE. This CDR3 has 14 residues. J was trimmed by 3 bases and V by 5 bases; bases with no gene match: 7. CDR3 amino acids: CASSLGQPYTEAFF. The CDR3 region has the DNA TGTGCCAGCAGTCTGGGACAGCCTTACACTGAAGCTTTCTTT.

This chain uses TRBV5-1 with TRBJ2-1, with 7 bases aligning to TRBD2. The CDR3 length is 15 residues. Trimming cost V 1 base and J 0 bases; bases outside gene matches: 1. The germline V gene has CDR1 SGHRS and CDR2 YFSETQ. CDR3 sequence reads: CASSLTGGSYNEQFF. The CDR3 DNA is TGCGCCAGCAGCTTGACGGGGGGCTCCTACAATGAGCAGTTCTTC.

This clone showed up just a few times. The chain links TRBV19 to TRBJ1-5; D possibly corresponds to TRBD1 (6 bases). The V end was cut by 3 bases, the J end by 4 bases, with 13 bases between. CDR1 is LNHDA, CDR2 SQIVND, per germline (reference sequence). CDR3 length: 15 amino acids. The CDR3 loop is CASSMGVGANQPQHF. The DNA for the CDR3 is TGTGCCAGTAGTATGGGGGTGGGGGCAAATCAGCCCCAGCATTTT.

A remark on this clone: Sequence at one end of the junction differs from germline and may be a read error. CDR3 amino acids: CASSLTVAGEETQYF. Written as DNA, the CDR3 is TGTGCTAGCAGCTTAACGGTGGCGGGAGAAGAGACCCAGTACTTC. The chain recombines TRBV7-7 with TRBJ2-5; TRBD2 matches at 7 bases. This CDR3 is built from 15 residues. CDR1 is SSHAT and CDR2 is FNYEAQ in the germline V gene (reference sequence).

The chain couples TRBV5-1 to TRBJ1-6; D is ambiguous. The CDR3 is made up of 15 amino acids. Germline lookup yields CDR1 SGHRS and CDR2 YFSETQ. V lost 0 bases, J lost 10 bases, and 14 bases lay in between. CDR3 region: CASSLEGRTRSPLHF. CDR3 coding DNA: TGCGCCAGCAGCTTGGAAGGCAGGACGAGGTCACCCCTCCACTTT.

The rearrangement links TRBV6-5 to TRBJ2-1; 7 positions match TRBD2. Germline-derived CDR1 and CDR2 are MNHEY and SVGAGI. V shed 2 bases, J shed 7 bases, and the junction held 11 bases outside the gene matches. The CDR3 has 16 amino acids. The DNA for the CDR3 is TGTGCCAGCAGTTACACCCCGAGCGGGGCTAAGAATGAGCAGTTCTTC. Protein product: CASSYTPSGAKNEQFF.

The chain carries TRBV7-6 and TRBJ2-5; 12 bases map to TRBD2. Germline CDR1 and CDR2: SGHVS and FNYEAQ. CDR3 length: 14 amino acids. With 6 bases clipped from V and 5 bases from J, the junction kept 4 bases outside the gene matches. The CDR3 DNA sequence: TGTGCCAGCAGACCCGGGACTAGCGGGGAGACCCAGTACTTC. Protein product: CASRPGTSGETQYF.

This clone showed up just a few times. The genes are TRBV6-5 and TRBJ1-2, with unresolved D. The CDR3 is 16 amino acids. Germline V gene sequence: CDR1 MNHEY, CDR2 SVGAGI. V lost 3 bases to trimming and J lost 6 bases, with 20 bases between them. The CDR3 loop reads CASSYSFGEVHNGYTF. CDR3 nucleotide sequence: TGTGCCAGCAGTTATTCGTTCGGGGAGGTGCATAATGGCTACACCTTC.

This clone was seen a single time. The chain recombines TRBV29-1 with TRBJ2-1; D gene unclear. The CDR3 totals 11 residues. Per germline, CDR1 SQVTM and CDR2 ANQGSEA. V was clipped by 7 bases and J by 2 bases, with 6 bases between them. The chain's CDR3 is CSELAYNEQFF. CDR3 in DNA: TGCAGCGAGCTAGCCTACAATGAGCAGTTCTTC.

This chain connects TRBV27 to TRBJ1-1, with 10 bases lining up with TRBD1. CDR3 length: 15 residues. J gave up 4 bases and V 1 base, and 3 bases lay outside the gene matches. Germline V gene lookup returns CDR1 MNHEY and CDR2 SMNVEV (reference sequence). The CDR3 sequence is CASSLWGQGSTEAFF. The DNA of the CDR3 is TGTGCCAGCAGTTTATGGGGACAGGGGAGCACTGAAGCTTTCTTT.

The rearrangement links TRBV5-1 to TRBJ1-1, with unresolved D. The germline V gene has CDR1 SGHRS and CDR2 YFSETQ. The V end was cut by 1 base, the J end by 1 base, with 5 bases between. The CDR3 has 13 residues. CDR3 in amino acids: CASSLMENTEAFF. CDR3 nucleotides: TGCGCCAGCAGCTTGATGGAGAACACTGAAGCTTTCTTT.

This clone was seen just once. V gene TRBV6-5 combines with J gene TRBJ2-3; no firm D call. V was shortened by 6 bases and J by 4 bases, with 14 bases between the two germline ends. The CDR3 runs 14 residues. Germline V gives CDR1 MNHEY, CDR2 SVGAGI. The CDR3 region has the DNA TGTGCCAGCAGCCCCACGGCGTTGCCAGATACGCAGTATTTT. It is translated as CASSPTALPDTQYF.

This clone turned up a few times. The V and J genes are TRBV27 and TRBJ2-3; maybe TRBD1 (5 bases). The CDR3 extends over 12 amino acids. V was shortened by 6 bases and J by 5 bases, with 9 bases between the two germline ends. Germline CDR1 reads MNHEY; CDR2 reads SMNVEV (reference sequence). The CDR3 DNA follows: TGTGCCAGCAGCCAGGGTCGAGATACGCAGTATTTT. Protein product: CASSQGRDTQYF.

The V and J genes are TRBV7-8 and TRBJ2-1; 8 bases agree with TRBD2. Per germline, CDR1 SGHVS and CDR2 FQNEAQ. V lost 4 bases to trimming and J lost 4 bases; unmatched junction nucleotides: 6. CDR3 length: 15 residues. The CDR3 DNA reads TGTGCCAGCAGCTCGACTAGCGTAGTATACAATGAGCAGTTCTTC. This gives the protein CASSSTSVVYNEQFF.